The 15 T cell receptor beta chains presented below share a single source sample, sequenced in a study of shared clonotypes between healthy human individuals. CD8 cells regarded as naive lacked CD45RO, were positively chosen for CCR7, and omitted terminally differentiated effector memory CD45RA+ cells. Repertoires were generated with immunoSEQ multiplex PCR, while TCRdb's copy carries only in-frame clones and drops some. Altogether millions of clones are present, about 93% being singletons, with the ten largest covering around 1.7%. Sample: naive CD8+ T cells from PBMCs. These receptors came from a young man in good health. Some clones in this sample may be carry-over from other donors' samples.

The chain uses TRBV13 and TRBJ2-3; tentatively, D is TRBD1 or TRBD2 (6 bases each). Germline values: CDR1 PRHDT, CDR2 FYEKMQ (reference sequence). V was cut by 4 bases and J by 0 bases, with 26 bases left in between. This CDR3 region has 20 residues. This CDR3 is CASSSNGGDNSKTSTDTQYF. CDR3 coding DNA: TGTGCCAGCAGCTCGAACGGAGGGGACAACTCGAAAACTAGCACAGATACGCAGTATTTT.

This chain joins TRBV11-2 and TRBJ2-2, with 8 nucleotides matching TRBD1. Trimming removed 5 bases from V and 7 bases from J; junction bases left unmatched: 12. Germline V gene sequence: CDR1 SGHAT, CDR2 FQNNGV. The CDR3 consists of 16 residues. The DNA of the CDR3 is TGTGCCAGCAGCGAGGCGACAGGGGTTTTCTTCGGGGAGCTGTTTTTT. It translates to CASSEATGVFFGELFF.

With regard to this clone: Other DNA sequences in the sample encode the same CDR3. V is TRBV7-8 and J is TRBJ2-7; D gene unclear. Deletions cut 3 bases from V and 3 bases from J, with 12 bases between. Germline V gene lookup returns CDR1 SGHVS and CDR2 FQNEAQ. The CDR3 covers 14 residues. In DNA form, the CDR3 reads TGTGCCAGCAGCTTCTGGTCAGATCTCTACGAGCAGTACTTC. This translates into CASSFWSDLYEQYF.

The chain links TRBV5-5 to TRBJ1-2; D gene ambiguous. CDR1 and CDR2 from the germline V gene are SGHKS and YYEKEE (reference sequence). This CDR3 contains 16 residues. Trimming took 2 bases from V and 4 from J, leaving 18 bases between them. Here the CDR3 reads CASSFSVRQAGYGYTF. CDR3 bases: TGTGCCAGCAGCTTCAGTGTCAGGCAGGCGGGCTATGGCTACACCTTC.

The chain has TRBV7-6 and TRBJ2-7; no clear D gene. The germline V gene has CDR1 SGHVS and CDR2 FNYEAQ. V was cut by 4 bases and J by 2 bases, with 12 bases left in between. The CDR3 extends over 14 amino acids. CDR3 nucleotides: TGTGCCAGCAGCTCACGGACCGAACCCTACGAGCAGTACTTC. The encoded protein is CASSSRTEPYEQYF.

The chain has TRBV4-1 and TRBJ1-1; D is undetermined. V was shortened by 6 bases and J by 0 bases, with 8 bases between the two germline ends. The CDR3 length is 13 residues. Per the germline V gene, CDR1 is MGHRA and CDR2 is YSYEKL. The DNA for the CDR3 is TGCGCCAGCAGACGGGGAATGAACACTGAAGCTTTCTTT. Translated: CASRRGMNTEAFF.

The V call is TRBV27, the J call TRBJ1-2; TRBD1 might be the D (6 bases). The CDR3 loop spans 15 amino acids. Per the germline V gene, CDR1 is MNHEY and CDR2 is SMNVEV (reference sequence). Trimming cost V 1 base and J 6 bases, with 15 bases left between them. This chain's CDR3 is CASSLLGRGIDGYTF. The CDR3 DNA is TGTGCCAGCAGTTTATTAGGCAGGGGAATCGATGGCTACACCTTC.

This clone appeared once. The V and J genes are TRBV27 and TRBJ2-1, with D tentatively TRBD1 (6 bases). The CDR3 contains 14 residues. CDR1 is MNHEY, CDR2 SMNVEV, per germline (reference sequence). V was clipped by 6 bases and J by 2 bases, with 11 bases between them. CDR3 coding DNA: TGTGCCAGCAGGGCGACAGGTCCCTACAATGAGCAGTTCTTC. Translated, it gives CASRATGPYNEQFF.

The V gene is TRBV7-8, the J gene TRBJ2-7, with unresolved D. Germline values: CDR1 SGHVS, CDR2 FQNEAQ. The CDR3 runs 17 residues. The ends were cut back, 1 base at V and 2 bases at J, with 18 bases in the middle. The CDR3 nucleotides are TGTGCCAGCAGCTTAGGACCGATGGAAGAAATAACCTACGAGCAGTACTTC. Its translation: CASSLGPMEEITYEQYF.

Comments on this clone: Additional DNA sequences in this sample encode the identical CDR3. This sequence joins TRBV6-5 and TRBJ1-3, with no clear D. The CDR3 contains 13 residues. Germline values: CDR1 MNHEY, CDR2 SVGAGI. Deletions cut 2 bases from V and 4 bases from J, with 6 bases between. The CDR3 bases are TGTGCCAGCAGTTACAGGGTGGGAAACACCATATATTTT. This codes for CASSYRVGNTIYF.

The CDR3 here is CASTLQEGLTMNTEAFF. For the CDR3, the DNA is TGTGCCAGCACCCTACAGGAGGGCTTAACGATGAACACTGAAGCTTTCTTT. V and J are TRBV2 and TRBJ1-1, with D maybe TRBD1 (5 bases). The germline V and J ends were trimmed by 7 bases and 0 bases, with 21 bases remaining between them. The CDR3 runs 17 residues. Germline-derived CDR1 and CDR2 are SNHLY and FYNNEI.

This clone was observed once. This chain joins TRBV9 and TRBJ2-5, with 7 bases that match TRBD1. With 3 bases clipped from V and 5 bases from J, the junction kept 10 bases outside the gene matches. The CDR3 is 15 amino acids. From germline, CDR1 is SGDLS and CDR2 YYNGEE. CDR3 sequence: CASSAEGAPRETQYF. CDR3 in DNA: TGTGCCAGCAGCGCCGAGGGGGCGCCCCGGGAGACCCAGTACTTC.

The chain recombines TRBV6-4 with TRBJ2-2; possibly TRBD1 for D (5 bases). The germline V gene encodes CDR1 MRHNA and CDR2 SNTAGT. This CDR3 has 15 residues. Trimming pared 5 bases from V and 4 bases from J, leaving 14 bases between. The CDR3 DNA reads as TGTGCCAGCAGTTATTCCGCAGGGCCCACCGGGGAGCTGTTTTTT. Amino acid sequence: CASSYSAGPTGELFF.

The J gene is TRBJ1-4, the V gene TRBV7-9; D is uncertain. The CDR3 is made up of 16 amino acids. Trimming took 3 bases from V and 3 from J, leaving 14 bases between them. CDR1 and CDR2 from the germline V gene are SEHNR and FQNEAQ (reference sequence). The CDR3 DNA reads as TGTGCCAGCAGCTTTACGGGATCGGGTGCTAATGAAAAACTGTTTTTT. The encoded protein is CASSFTGSGANEKLFF.

V is TRBV27 and J is TRBJ2-7, with TRBD2 as a possible D gene (6 bases). There are 17 residues in the CDR3. From germline, CDR1 is MNHEY and CDR2 SMNVEV (reference sequence). Trimming pared 4 bases from V and 2 bases from J, leaving 21 bases between. CDR3 bases: TGTGCCAGCAGTTCACCCCTAGCGTTTGGTAAGCCCTACGAGCAGTACTTC. Translated: CASSSPLAFGKPYEQYF.